These T cell receptor beta chains were read from a single sample in a study of shared clonotypes between healthy human individuals. The data were produced by immunoSEQ multiplex PCR, yet TCRdb's version contains in-frame clones alone and is incomplete. The table records hundreds of thousands of clones, around 96% of them present only once. The sequencing sample was made of naive CD8+ T cells sorted from blood. These receptor sequences come from a woman between 25 and 40 years old in good health. Each CDR3 is given with its conserved first and last residue. D genes are given only for firm matches. Expanded clones are given a class, and other clones once, few, many or no size at all.

abundance	d_gene	j_gene	v_gene	CDR3aa	CDR3nt
once	.	TRBJ1-2	TRBV5-6	CASSLEKTFGRRYGYTF	TGTGCCAGCAGCCTGGAAAAAACCTTCGGGCGACGGTATGGCTACACCTTC
.	TRBD1	TRBJ2-5	TRBV6-1	CAIRPDRGGETQYF	TGTGCCATTCGTCCCGACAGGGGGGGGGAGACCCAGTACTTC
.	TRBD2	TRBJ2-7	TRBV4-1	CASSQDPLAGTLSYEQYF	TGCGCCAGCAGCCAAGACCCACTAGCGGGAACCCTATCCTACGAGCAGTACTTC
.	.	TRBJ1-1	TRBV29-1	CSVEQDTEAFF	TGCAGCGTCGAACAGGACACTGAAGCTTTCTTT
.	TRBD2	TRBJ2-4	TRBV9	CASSVGSSGNGGQYF	TGTGCCAGCAGCGTAGGATCTAGCGGTAATGGAGGTCAGTACTTC
.	.	TRBJ2-1	TRBV5-1	CASSLEGPGPLNEQFF	TGCGCCAGCAGCTTGGAAGGCCCAGGCCCCTTAAATGAGCAGTTCTTC
.	TRBD2	TRBJ2-1	TRBV29-1	CSSSTSGSDEQFF	TGCAGCTCTTCGACTAGCGGGAGCGATGAGCAGTTCTTC
.	.	TRBJ1-2	TRBV30	CAWSGYGLYGYTF	TGTGCCTGGAGTGGTTACGGCCTCTATGGCTACACCTTC
.	.	TRBJ2-2	TRBV27	CASSPLSGELFF	TGTGCCAGCAGCCCCTTGTCGGGGGAGCTGTTTTTT
.	.	TRBJ2-3	TRBV5-5	CASSPRQEADTQYF	TGTGCCAGCAGCCCGCGTCAGGAGGCAGATACGCAGTATTTT
.	.	TRBJ1-1	TRBV6-6	CASSYSDIEAFF	TGTGCCAGCAGTTACTCCGATATCGAAGCTTTCTTT
.	.	TRBJ2-7	TRBV10-2	CASSESRSTYEQYF	TGCGCCAGCAGTGAGTCTCGGTCAACCTACGAGCAGTACTTC
.	.	TRBJ1-3	TRBV5-4	CASSTKTGSGNTIYF	TGTGCCAGCAGCACGAAGACAGGCTCTGGAAACACCATATATTTT
.	.	TRBJ2-7	TRBV2	CASSDTRAFNEQYF	TGTGCCAGCAGTGATACCAGGGCTTTCAACGAGCAGTACTTC
.	TRBD2	TRBJ2-7	TRBV27	CASSPTTTSGRLYPYEQYF	TGTGCCAGCAGTCCTACAACAACTAGCGGGAGGCTGTACCCCTACGAGCAGTACTTC
once	.	TRBJ2-7	TRBV28	CASRQPGGFSSYEQYF	TGTGCCAGCCGTCAGCCAGGAGGGTTTAGCTCCTACGAGCAGTACTTC
.	TRBD1	TRBJ2-3	TRBV13	CASSRDRILSRDTQYF	TGTGCCAGCAGCCGGGACAGGATTCTGTCTAGAGATACGCAGTATTTT
.	TRBD1	TRBJ1-1	TRBV2	CASSHLGQANTEAFF	TGTGCCAGCAGCCACCTGGGACAGGCGAACACTGAAGCTTTCTTT
once	TRBD1	TRBJ2-7	TRBV27	CASSSGTGTWEQYF	TGTGCCAGCAGTTCCGGGACAGGCACTTGGGAGCAGTACTTC
.	TRBD2	TRBJ2-7	TRBV2	CAEGGSSHEQYF	TGTGCGGAAGGCGGGAGCAGCCACGAGCAGTACTTC
.	.	TRBJ1-5	TRBV10-3	CAISESIMGGNQPQHF	TGTGCCATCAGTGAGTCGATTATGGGGGGCAATCAGCCCCAGCATTTT
.	.	TRBJ2-1	TRBV28	CASSQGLAFNEQFF	TGTGCCAGCAGCCAAGGGCTAGCGTTCAATGAGCAGTTCTTC
.	.	TRBJ1-2	TRBV9	CASSGWTEANYGYTF	TGTGCCAGCAGCGGTTGGACGGAAGCTAACTATGGCTACACCTTC
.	.	TRBJ1-3	TRBV19	CASTPPGGAYTIYF	TGTGCCAGTACTCCGCCGGGGGGCGCTTACACCATATATTTT
.	TRBD1	TRBJ2-7	TRBV5-6	CASSLVGTGLDEQYF	TGTGCCAGCAGCTTGGTGGGGACAGGACTTGACGAGCAGTACTTC
.	.	TRBJ1-1	TRBV25-1	CASSEYRGGLATEAFF	TGTGCCAGCAGTGAATACCGGGGAGGGCTCGCCACTGAAGCTTTCTTT
.	.	TRBJ2-7	TRBV29-1	CSVEDANRDGIEQYF	TGCAGCGTTGAAGATGCTAACAGGGACGGAATCGAGCAGTACTTC
once	TRBD1	TRBJ1-2	TRBV27	CASSPDRGFHYGYTF	TGTGCCAGCAGTCCGGACAGGGGTTTTCACTATGGCTACACCTTC
.	TRBD2	TRBJ2-3	TRBV14	CASSLATSGDTQYF	TGTGCCAGCAGCTTAGCGACTAGCGGAGATACGCAGTATTTT
.	TRBD2	TRBJ2-7	TRBV4-2	CASSQEGLAAAYEQYF	TGTGCCAGCAGCCAAGAAGGTCTAGCGGCGGCCTACGAGCAGTACTTC
.	.	TRBJ2-1	TRBV27	CASSPFMGTRNEQFF	TGTGCCAGCAGTCCCTTCATGGGAACTCGGAATGAGCAGTTCTTC
.	TRBD1	TRBJ1-1	TRBV19	CASSTTGGRENTEAFF	TGTGCCAGTAGTACGACAGGGGGCAGAGAGAACACTGAAGCTTTCTTT
few	.	TRBJ1-1	TRBV28	CASMTLNTEAFF	TGTGCCAGCATGACCCTTAACACTGAAGCTTTCTTT
.	TRBD2	TRBJ2-2	TRBV10-3	CAISEWTSGTNTGELFF	TGTGCCATCAGTGAGTGGACTAGCGGTACGAACACCGGGGAGCTGTTTTTT
once	TRBD2	TRBJ2-7	TRBV2	CASRHGLAGTPWFAYEQYF	TGTGCCAGCAGACACGGACTAGCGGGAACCCCATGGTTCGCCTACGAGCAGTACTTC
.	.	TRBJ1-4	TRBV28	CASSTGRNPNEKLFF	TGTGCCAGCAGCACGGGACGGAACCCTAATGAAAAACTGTTTTTT
once	TRBD1	TRBJ1-1	TRBV29-1	CSVARGTGGTEAFF	TGCAGCGTTGCCCGCGGGACAGGGGGGACTGAAGCTTTCTTT
.	.	TRBJ1-1	TRBV28	CASSFYRGALDTEAFF	TGTGCCAGCAGTTTTTACCGGGGGGCCCTGGACACTGAAGCTTTCTTT
.	TRBD1	TRBJ1-3	TRBV6-1	CASSVRQGSVSGNTIYF	TGTGCCAGCAGTGTCCGACAGGGATCCGTCTCGGGAAACACCATATATTTT
.	.	TRBJ2-5	TRBV5-6	CASSNGRLQETQYF	TGTGCCAGCAGCAACGGTCGGCTCCAAGAGACCCAGTACTTC
.	.	TRBJ2-7	TRBV29-1	CSVEDLDLEQYF	TGCAGCGTTGAAGATCTAGATCTCGAGCAGTACTTC
.	.	TRBJ1-1	TRBV6-5	CASSLGRGNTEAFF	TGTGCCAGCAGTCTGGGACGGGGGAACACTGAAGCTTTCTTT
.	TRBD1	TRBJ2-1	TRBV27	CASSPGTARYNEQFF	TGTGCCAGCAGTCCGGGGACAGCCCGTTACAATGAGCAGTTCTTC
once	TRBD1	TRBJ2-1	TRBV7-3	CASSHGTGYNEQFF	TGTGCCAGCAGCCACGGGACAGGCTACAATGAGCAGTTCTTC
.	.	TRBJ2-1	TRBV27	CASSPTPLRAENEQFF	TGTGCCAGCAGTCCAACGCCGTTGCGGGCAGAAAATGAGCAGTTCTTC